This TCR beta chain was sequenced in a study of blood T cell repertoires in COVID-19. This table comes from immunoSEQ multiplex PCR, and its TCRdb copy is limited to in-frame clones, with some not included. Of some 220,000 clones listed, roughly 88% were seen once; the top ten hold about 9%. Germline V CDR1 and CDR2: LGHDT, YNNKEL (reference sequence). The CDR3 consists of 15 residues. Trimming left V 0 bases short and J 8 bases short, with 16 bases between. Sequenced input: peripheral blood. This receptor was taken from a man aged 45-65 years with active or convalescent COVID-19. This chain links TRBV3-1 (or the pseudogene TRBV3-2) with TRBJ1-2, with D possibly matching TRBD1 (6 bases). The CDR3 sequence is CASSQDLGAGKGYTF. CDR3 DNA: TGTGCCAGCAGCCAAGATCTGGGGGCAGGGAAGGGCTACACCTTC.